This T cell receptor (beta chain) stems from a study of human T cells and chemical hapten exposure (dated by TCRdb to about 2021). For context, the study as a whole: For sensitization, 2% DPC in acetone was applied to a roughly 2 cm by roughly 2 cm area of upper inner arm skin. Patients additionally received weekly therapeutic DPC doses to the scalp throughout the approximately 22-week study period. Patch testing on the upper back used Finn chambers containing 0.01% DPC, with scoring done after 6 days according to International Contact Dermatitis Research Group standards. The mostly female patient cohort included alopecia areata with under or over 50% scalp involvement, alopecia totalis and alopecia universalis. Libraries were pooled for sequencing, and variation in per-sample TCR yields was attributed mainly to small differences in library volumes within the pool. The study tracked peripheral blood TCR repertoire changes in vivo during primary and secondary sensitization to the hapten diphenylcyclopropenone (DPC) in alopecia patients. Blood samples were taken from patients before sensitization (week 0) and at 2, 6 and about 24 weeks after DPC sensitization. For TCR sequencing, blood came from about 29 alopecia patients at anywhere from one to four time points (pre-sensitization, 2, 6 and 24 weeks). On the study overall, not on this receptor specifically: After repeated subsampling, changes were observed in the strength of the expansion versus patch-test correlation and in the threshold at which the correlation became significant. Because all patients had alopecia, a presumed autoimmune disease, the immune response of the patients might differ from that of healthy individuals. The number of PT1 expanded TCRs positively correlated with patch test score, significant at thresholds 8, 16 and 32 but not 4. No change with DPC sensitization was found in the number of TCRs above 1 in 1000 frequency, and no evidence of global repertoire structure alterations was found. Significantly more large CDR3 similarity clusters were formed by expanded TCRs than by pre-sensitization or healthy control sets, consistent with antigen-driven responses.

Libraries were constructed by RACE. Sequencing took place on a NextSeq 500. Library preparation attached unique molecular identifiers to individual cDNA molecules for quantitative, reproducible TCR counting. From each blood RNA sample, both TCR alpha and TCR beta chains were sequenced. In the authors' own workflow: A median of about 100,000 TCRs per sample was observed, with a range of 23,224 to 690,600. V, J and CDR3 annotation of the TCR reads was performed with the Decombinator software suite. Every sample was subsampled to the same number of TCRs (28,000) for the PS versus PT1 abundance plots. Expanded TCRs were defined as absent before sensitization and observed at least eight times at the 2-week time point. TCRdb ran its own pipeline on the public reads, namely fastp trimming at Q25 and MiXCR clone calling, and kept in-frame beta chains. Under each unique CDR3 protein, matching rows form one entry showing the most common genes and DNA. In this record, the V and J calls reflect TCRdb's handling and not the investigators' own analysis. For this sample the table gives over 65,000 distinct CDR3 sequences, of which more than 9.5% were detected only once. The ten largest clones add up to roughly 1.4% of the sample.

This clonotype appeared a few times. What this receptor recognizes is not known. No qualities accompany the bases; no much larger clone lies one base away. The time point label on this specimen signifies: patch test 3, about 24 weeks after DPC sensitization. The sample's treatment or condition, from its label and the paper: therapeutic diphenylcyclopropenone sensitization with weekly scalp DPC. At every patch-test visit, the blood draw took place before the patch test was put on. Patients were eligible if aged 18 to 70, diagnosed with alopecia and judged suitable for DPC therapy, and pregnant patients were excluded. Total RNA was extracted from unfractionated whole blood that had been collected in Tempus Blood RNA tubes. This clonotype originated in a woman aged 45-65 years with alopecia areata. Some clones in this sample may be carry-over from other donors' samples. The starting material was whole blood, obtained in connection with sensitization to the hapten diphenylcyclopropenone (DPC).

The DNA sequence is given as TGTGCCAGCAGCTTATTTTCCACAGATACGCAGTATTTT. The translation is CASSLFSTDTQYF. The chain employs TRBV7-7 and TRBJ2-3; the D gene is not confidently resolved. The CDR3, from cysteine to phenylalanine, totals 13 residues. Of all the DNA, just the CDR3 is kept, 39 bases in frame from base 1. The germline ends are 5 bases apart after V is trimmed by 2 bases and J by 2 bases. CDR1 and CDR2, looked up from the germline V gene (reference sequence), are SSHAT and FNYEAQ.